This T cell receptor (beta chain) was obtained from a study of early T cells in non-severe SARS-CoV-2 infection. Study background: Chains stayed unpaired after sequencing of bulk RNA from unsorted whole blood. The study, taken as a whole, reports: There was a bias toward anti-spike CD8 responses in VDJdb matching, which missed private and CD4 specificities.

Remarks on this clonotype: Its specificity is not known. The junction does not match germline at one end; this may be a read error.

Separate cDNA molecules each had unique molecular identifiers attached to them. TCRdb passed the 5' RACE reads through MiXCR, listing each CDR3 protein once. The sample has tens of thousands of distinct CDR3 sequences, almost 9.5% seen once; the top ten hold 15%. Germline V gene data show CDR1 as MRHNA and CDR2 as SNTAGT. CDR3 length: 11 amino acids. Sequencing used whole blood. This TCR derives from an adult who was a healthcare worker with PCR-confirmed SARS-CoV-2 infection or an uninfected control (not recorded which). This chain connects TRBV6-4 to TRBJ1-2; weak D call: TRBD1 (5 bases). CDR3 sequence: CASSRDPGCAF. The CDR3 bases are TGTGCCAGCAGTCGGGACCCGGGTTGCGCCTTC.